The 30 T cell receptor beta chains presented below share a single source sample, sequenced in a study of T cell responses to AZD1222 COVID-19 vaccine. The repertoire was sequenced with immunoSEQ multiplex PCR; TCRdb's copy has only in-frame clones and lacks some. The data contain fewer than 100,000 clones, around 85% of them seen just once; the ten biggest clones take up around 10%. The sequencing here drew on peripheral blood, taken 28 days after the second AZD1222 dose. These receptors came from an adult who received the AZD1222 COVID-19 vaccine.

This clone has a single count. V and J are TRBV7-9 and TRBJ1-1, with unresolved D. In germline, CDR1 is SEHNR, CDR2 FQNEAQ (reference sequence). The CDR3 has 13 amino acids. The germline V and J ends were trimmed by 5 bases and 3 bases, with 10 bases remaining between them. The CDR3 spells CASSPGWYTEAFF. CDR3 DNA sequence: TGTGCCAGCAGCCCAGGTTGGTACACTGAAGCTTTCTTT.

The CDR3 coding sequence is TGTGCCAGCAGCCCGTCCACTGAGCAGTTCTTC. It is translated as CASSPSTEQFF. The chain combines TRBV6-2 or TRBV6-3 with TRBJ2-1, with D unresolved. CDR3 length: 11 residues. Germline-derived CDR1 and CDR2 are MNHEY and SVGEGT. Trimming removed 6 bases at V and 9 bases at J, with 9 bases between.

This clone was seen a few times. This rearrangement joins TRBV7-2 to TRBJ1-1; D is uncertain. Germline V lookup: CDR1 SGHTA, CDR2 FQGNSA. V was clipped by 2 bases and J by 0 bases, with 7 bases between them. The CDR3 consists of 14 residues. CDR3 amino acids: CASSLKPVNTEAFF. DNA of the CDR3: TGTGCCAGCAGCTTAAAACCAGTGAACACTGAAGCTTTCTTT.

The CDR3 reads CASSPQLASGTYEQYF. CDR3 sequence (DNA): TGTGCCAGCAGCCCCCAGCTGGCTAGCGGGACCTACGAGCAGTACTTC. The J gene is TRBJ2-7, the V gene TRBV9, with 9 bases lining up with TRBD2. The CDR3 has 16 amino acids. The germline gives CDR1 SGDLS, CDR2 YYNGEE. Trimming removed 4 bases from V and 2 bases from J; junction bases left unmatched: 10.

V usage is TRBV3-1 (or the pseudogene TRBV3-2) and J usage is TRBJ1-5; 8 bases agree with TRBD1. Germline trimming cut 11 bases from V and 6 bases from J; bases unmatched to any gene: 3. Looked up from germline, CDR1 is LGHDT and CDR2 is YNNKEL (reference sequence). The CDR3 totals 11 residues. The CDR3, as DNA: TGTGCCTCCACAGGGGGTCAGCCCCAGCATTTT. Translated, it gives CASTGGQPQHF.

V and J are TRBV6-6 and TRBJ2-1; D is unresolved. This CDR3 has 12 amino acids. The germline V and J ends were trimmed by 8 bases and 8 bases, with 13 bases remaining between them. The germline CDR1 and CDR2 sequences are MNHNY and SVGAGI (reference sequence). In DNA, the CDR3 is TGTGCCAGCCTAAGCCGCGTCCATGAGCAGTTCTTC. It codes for CASLSRVHEQFF.

In DNA form, the CDR3 reads TGTGCCAGCAGCCAAGATCTCGCTAGCGGGGTAATTCTGGAGCAGTTCTTC. Protein product: CASSQDLASGVILEQFF. The gene calls are TRBV4-2 and TRBJ2-1; 9 nucleotides align to TRBD2. Unmatched junction bases numbered 13, after V lost 0 bases and J lost 10 bases. Germline-derived CDR1 and CDR2 are LGHNA and YNFKEQ. This CDR3 spans 17 amino acids.

The chain recombines TRBV6-6 with TRBJ1-5; perhaps TRBD1 as D (6 bases). V dropped 10 bases and J dropped 2 bases, with 15 bases sitting between them. The CDR3 spans 14 residues. Germline loops: CDR1 MNHNY, CDR2 SVGAGI (reference sequence). The CDR3 region has the DNA TGTGCCACAACCCAGAGACAGGGCAATCAGCCCCAGCATTTT. It is translated as CATTQRQGNQPQHF.

This clone is a singleton in its sample. This sequence joins TRBV5-1 and TRBJ1-2; no definite D call. The CDR3 loop spans 15 amino acids. Trimming shortened V by 0 bases and J by 5 bases, and 14 bases separated the two germline ends. From germline, CDR1 is SGHRS and CDR2 YFSETQ. The CDR3 nucleotides read TGCGCCAGCAGCTTGGCGGTCCAGCCAGAGTATGGCTACACCTTC. Protein product: CASSLAVQPEYGYTF.

This chain links TRBV6-5 with TRBJ2-7; 7 positions agree with TRBD1. After removal of 8 bases from V and 5 bases from J, the junction contained 9 bases not matched to a gene. Germline CDR1 is MNHEY and CDR2 is SVGAGI. The CDR3 has 13 residues. CDR3 loop: CASYGQGVNEQYF. The CDR3 nucleotides read TGTGCCAGCTATGGGCAGGGGGTGAACGAGCAGTACTTC.

The gene calls are TRBV21-1 and TRBJ1-2; the table's D call, TRBD1, was not checked against the DNA. TRBV21-1 is recorded as a pseudogene. This CDR3 spans 14 amino acids. Here the CDR3 reads CASSHPGQGNGYTF. The CDR3 region has the DNA TGTGCCAGCAGCCACCCCGGACAGGGTAATGGCTACACCTTC.

V is TRBV14 and J is TRBJ2-1; TRBD1 aligns across 7 bases. Germline V gives CDR1 SGHDN, CDR2 FVKESK. The junction had 8 bases not matched to a gene; V was cut back by 2 bases and J by 10 bases. This CDR3 spans 14 amino acids. CDR3 DNA: TGTGCCAGCAGCCAAAACACCGGGACAGTAGAGCAGTTCTTC. It is translated as CASSQNTGTVEQFF.

The CDR3 DNA reads TGTGCCACCAGTGTAATAGCGGGGGCCTCCTACAATGAGCAGTTCTTC. Its translation is CATSVIAGASYNEQFF. The J gene is TRBJ2-1, the V gene TRBV24-1; TRBD2 agrees at 9 bases. Trimming took 5 bases from V and 0 from J; bases not matched to a gene: 4. Germline assignment: CDR1 KGHDR and CDR2 SFDVKD. The CDR3 totals 16 residues.

CDR3 protein: CATKRTANYNTYEQYF. The CDR3 DNA sequence: TGTGCCACCAAGCGGACAGCTAATTACAACACGTACGAGCAGTACTTC. V is TRBV6-4 and J is TRBJ2-7; perhaps TRBD1 as D (6 bases). CDR1 is MRHNA, CDR2 SNTAGT, per germline. Deletions cut 10 bases from V and 4 bases from J, with 26 bases between. The CDR3 consists of 16 residues.

The chain joins TRBV11-1 to TRBJ2-5; perhaps TRBD2 as D (7 bases). Trimming shortened V by 8 bases and J by 4 bases, and 20 bases separated the two germline ends. Germline V gene lookup returns CDR1 SGHAT and CDR2 FQDESV (reference sequence). The CDR3 contains 15 residues. CDR3 amino acids: CASSWGGLLSETQYF. CDR3 nucleotide sequence: TGTGCCAGCTCATGGGGGGGGCTCTTGTCAGAGACCCAGTACTTC. The full variable domain, with the rest looked up from reference TRBV11-1 and TRBJ2-5, is EAEVAQSPRYKITEKSQAVAFWCDPISGHATLYWYRQILGQGPELLVQFQDESVVDDSQLPKDRFSAERLKGVDSTLKIQPAELGDSAMYLCASSWGGLLSETQYFGPGTRLLVL.

This chain links TRBV28 with TRBJ2-7, with TRBD1 matching over 8 bases. The CDR3 consists of 15 residues. V was pared by 6 bases and J by 3 bases, with 10 bases of the junction left unmatched. Germline V gene lookup returns CDR1 MDHEN and CDR2 SYDVKM. The CDR3 DNA sequence: TGTGCCAGCAGACCCAGCTACAGGGGGTTCTACGAGCAGTACTTC. Translation gives CASRPSYRGFYEQYF.

The rearrangement joins TRBV6-6 to TRBJ1-6; no clear D gene. Germline assignment: CDR1 MNHNY and CDR2 SVGAGI (reference sequence). Deletions cut 4 bases from V and 5 bases from J, with 9 bases between. The CDR3 has 14 amino acids. In DNA, the CDR3 is TGTGCCAGCAGTTCCAGAGCGGATAATTCACCCCTCCACTTT. Protein: CASSSRADNSPLHF.

The count of this clone is one. The chain recombines TRBV2 with TRBJ1-6; weak D call: TRBD1 (5 bases). Germline values: CDR1 SNHLY, CDR2 FYNNEI. The CDR3 is 16 residues long. V was clipped by 4 bases and J by 6 bases, with 16 bases between them. CDR3 protein: CASSANLLGLNSPLHF. In DNA form, the CDR3 reads TGTGCCAGCAGTGCGAACCTCTTGGGGCTTAATTCACCCCTCCACTTT.

The V gene is TRBV18, the J gene TRBJ2-3; D perhaps matches TRBD1 (6 bases). CDR1 and CDR2 from the germline V gene are KGHSH and LQKENI. Trimming took 3 bases from V and 10 from J, leaving 20 bases between them. The CDR3 contains 15 residues. As DNA, the CDR3 is TGTGCCAGCTCACCCAAGACAGGCGCCCTAGGGGCGCAGTATTTT. Its translation: CASSPKTGALGAQYF.

This chain connects TRBV7-2 to TRBJ2-5; 12 nucleotides line up with TRBD2. The V and J ends lost 5 bases and 0 bases, in that order; junction bases with no gene match: 4. The CDR3 runs to 16 residues. The germline V gene has CDR1 SGHTA and CDR2 FQGNSA. Here the CDR3 reads CASSTRLAGDQETQYF. In DNA, the CDR3 is TGTGCCAGCAGCACTCGACTAGCGGGGGACCAAGAGACCCAGTACTTC.

V and J are TRBV5-1 and TRBJ2-3; TRBD2 is a possible D gene (5 bases). V lost 4 bases and J lost 5, with 17 bases in between. Per the germline V gene, CDR1 is SGHRS and CDR2 is YFSETQ. CDR3 length: 15 residues. The CDR3 coding sequence is TGCGCCAGCAGCCCCGACTGGCGAGGGATAGATACGCAGTATTTT. Protein sequence: CASSPDWRGIDTQYF.

The chain carries TRBV5-1 and TRBJ2-3, with D perhaps matching TRBD1 (6 bases). The CDR3 has 17 amino acids. V was pared by 3 bases and J by 1 base, with 18 bases between. Germline V CDR1 and CDR2: SGHRS, YFSETQ. CDR3 sequence: CASSSLTGLDGTDTQYF. The CDR3 bases are TGCGCCAGCAGCTCCCTTACAGGGTTGGATGGCACAGATACGCAGTATTTT.

The rearrangement joins TRBV5-4 to TRBJ1-3; tentatively, D is TRBD1 (5 bases). The germline gives CDR1 SGHNT, CDR2 YYREEE (reference sequence). The CDR3 runs 16 residues. V lost 4 bases to trimming and J lost 3 bases, with 17 bases between them. This CDR3 reads CASSTVSGGFGNTIYF. The CDR3 nucleotides read TGTGCCAGCAGCACCGTGTCTGGGGGTTTTGGAAACACCATATATTTT.

The chain couples TRBV5-4 to TRBJ2-1, with 10 nucleotides matching TRBD2. The CDR3 has 18 amino acids. Germline V gene lookup returns CDR1 SGHNT and CDR2 YYREEE (reference sequence). Germline trimming cut 3 bases from V and 11 bases from J; bases unmatched to any gene: 20. The CDR3 here is CASSSSLAGAEWGNKQFF. The CDR3 nucleotides are TGTGCCAGCAGCTCCTCCCTAGCGGGGGCCGAATGGGGAAATAAGCAGTTCTTC.

This sequence joins TRBV5-1 and TRBJ2-7; no clear D gene. The CDR3 totals 13 residues. Between the trimmed V and J ends, which lost 0 bases and 7 bases, there was a span of 11 bases. Germline V gene sequence: CDR1 SGHRS, CDR2 YFSETQ. The CDR3 nucleotides read TGCGCCAGCAGCTTGGCCTCGTACGGGGAGCAGTACTTC. Translated: CASSLASYGEQYF.

V and J are TRBV11-1 and TRBJ2-3, with D perhaps being TRBD1 or TRBD2 (5 bases each). V lost 0 bases and J lost 11, with 15 bases in between. The V gene's germline CDR1 is SGHAT and CDR2 FQDESV (reference sequence). The length of the CDR3 is 14 residues. CDR3 sequence reads: CASSLAGTGHLQYF. CDR3 DNA sequence: TGTGCCAGCAGCTTAGCGGGGACGGGGCATTTGCAGTATTTT.

The V call is TRBV7-9, the J call TRBJ2-4; 8 bases are a match to TRBD2. Germline V gene data show CDR1 as SEHNR and CDR2 as FQNEAQ (reference sequence). V lost 5 bases to trimming and J lost 0 bases; unmatched junction nucleotides: 6. The CDR3 runs 16 residues. The CDR3: CASSLTSGLAKNIQYF. DNA for the CDR3: TGTGCCAGCAGCCTCACTAGCGGTCTAGCCAAAAACATTCAGTACTTC.

The genes are TRBV7-9 and TRBJ2-7; D is possibly TRBD2 (6 bases). Deletions cut 1 base from V and 4 bases from J, with 17 bases between. The V gene's germline CDR1 is SEHNR and CDR2 FQNEAQ (reference sequence). The CDR3 has 16 amino acids. The CDR3: CASSLGMGGETYEQYF. CDR3 nucleotide sequence: TGTGCCAGCAGCTTAGGCATGGGCGGGGAGACTTACGAGCAGTACTTC.

The chain joins TRBV4-3 to TRBJ2-3, with 15 positions matching TRBD2. Per the germline V gene, CDR1 is LGHNA and CDR2 is YSLEER. The V gene end was trimmed by 1 base and the J gene end by 5 bases; junction bases not matched to a gene: 7. The CDR3 covers 18 residues. CDR3 protein: CASSQGTSGGAGRDTQYF. As DNA, the CDR3 is TGCGCCAGCAGCCAAGGGACTAGCGGGGGGGCCGGTAGAGATACGCAGTATTTT.

This chain uses TRBV5-5 with TRBJ2-7; tentatively, D is TRBD1 (5 bases). With 3 bases removed from V and 1 base from J, the gap between germline ends came to 8 bases. Per germline, CDR1 SGHKS and CDR2 YYEKEE (reference sequence). This CDR3 region has 13 residues. The CDR3 DNA follows: TGTGCCAGCAGCTGGCAGGGATCCTACGAGCAGTACTTC. This translates into CASSWQGSYEQYF. The whole variable domain, remainder taken from reference TRBV5-5 and TRBJ2-7, is DAGVTQSPTHLIKTRGQQVTLRCSPISGHKSVSWYQQVLGQGPQFIFQYYEKEERGRGNFPDRFSARQFPNYSSELNVNALLLGDSALYLCASSWQGSYEQYFGPGTRLTVT.